This T cell receptor (beta chain) was identified in a study of OX40 agonist ivuxolimab in advanced cancers. With regard to this clone: Antigen specificity is unknown.

Study findings and constraints: Researchers report that CD8+ T cells had, on average, more expanded clones than CD4+.

It was autoimmune disease history or systemic immunosuppression that excluded patients. Using immunoSEQ multiplex PCR, the repertoire was profiled, and TCRdb retains in-frame clones only, with some absent. This table holds tens of thousands of clones, approximately 91% found once. This CDR3 is 16 amino acids long. The V gene end was trimmed by 1 base and the J gene end by 0 bases; junction bases not matched to a gene: 3. CDR1 and CDR2 from the germline V gene are LGHNA and YSLEER. The chain uses TRBV4-3 and TRBJ2-1, with 7 nucleotides matching TRBD1. Sequenced here: CD4+ or CD8+ T cells sorted from blood, sampled in a trial of the OX40 agonist ivuxolimab. The source of this sequence is an adult with an advanced solid tumor such as melanoma, head and neck, liver or kidney cancer. CDR3 loop: CASSQGQGISYNEQFF. The CDR3 DNA sequence: TGCGCCAGCAGCCAAGGACAGGGCATCTCCTACAATGAGCAGTTCTTC.